This T cell receptor (beta chain) is drawn from a study of T-cell memory formation after mild COVID-19. Turning to the study itself: TCR clustering was largely donor specific. Study results and caveats: Pre-infection memory showed some responding clones, and this suggested that cross-reactive memory joined. Contracting clones, day 15 to 85, had balanced CD4/CD8, and later expanders favored CD4+.

This clonotype was detected a few times. Its antigen is as yet unknown. TCRdb recomputed calls from the 5' RACE reads with MiXCR, one row per CDR3 protein. The data show 250,000 to 350,000 distinct CDR3 sequences, roughly 13% seen once. Trimming left V 3 bases short and J 7 bases short, with 15 bases between. In germline, CDR1 is MNHNY, CDR2 SVGAGI (reference sequence). This CDR3 has 14 residues. The TCR comes from a man aged 18 to 29 who had mild COVID-19 (a few samples of this study predate the infection). Cell type and time point are not known. The chain combines TRBV6-6 with TRBJ1-1, with D possibly matching TRBD1 (5 bases). Sequenced sample: PBMCs or a T cell subset sorted from them (not recorded which). CDR3: CASSYGGARVEAFF. CDR3 nucleotide sequence: TGTGCCAGCAGTTATGGAGGGGCGCGTGTTGAAGCTTTCTTT.